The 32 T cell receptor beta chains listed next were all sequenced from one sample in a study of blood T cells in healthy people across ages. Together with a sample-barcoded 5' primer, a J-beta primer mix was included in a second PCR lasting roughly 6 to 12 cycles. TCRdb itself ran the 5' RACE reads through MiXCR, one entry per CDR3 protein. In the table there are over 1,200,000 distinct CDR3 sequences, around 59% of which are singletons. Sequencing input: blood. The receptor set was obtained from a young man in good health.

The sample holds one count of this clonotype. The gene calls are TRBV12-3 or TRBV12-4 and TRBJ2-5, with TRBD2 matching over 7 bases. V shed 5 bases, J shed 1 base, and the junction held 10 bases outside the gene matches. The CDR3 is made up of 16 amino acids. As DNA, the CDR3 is TGTGCCAGCAGTCAAACTATGACTAGCCCCCAAGAGACCCAGTACTTC. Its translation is CASSQTMTSPQETQYF.

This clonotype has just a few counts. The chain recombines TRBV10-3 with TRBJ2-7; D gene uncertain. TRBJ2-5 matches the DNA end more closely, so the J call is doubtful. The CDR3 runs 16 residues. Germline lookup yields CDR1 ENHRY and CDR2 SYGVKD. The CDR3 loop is CAISETAQMSGETQYF. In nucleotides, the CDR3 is TGTGCCATCAGCGAGACTGCTCAGATGAGTGGGGAGACCCAGTACTTC.

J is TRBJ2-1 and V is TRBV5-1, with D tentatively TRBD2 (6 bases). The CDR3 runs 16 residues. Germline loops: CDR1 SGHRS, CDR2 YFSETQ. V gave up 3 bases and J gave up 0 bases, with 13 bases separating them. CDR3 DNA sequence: TGCGCCAGCAGCTCGCTGGACTACCACTCCTACAATGAGCAGTTCTTC. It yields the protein CASSSLDYHSYNEQFF.

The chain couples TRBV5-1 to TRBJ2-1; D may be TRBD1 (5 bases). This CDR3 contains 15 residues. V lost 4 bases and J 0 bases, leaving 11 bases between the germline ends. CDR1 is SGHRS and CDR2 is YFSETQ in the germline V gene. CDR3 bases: TGCGCCAGCAGCGTGTCTGACAGCTCCTACAATGAGCAGTTCTTC. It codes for CASSVSDSSYNEQFF.

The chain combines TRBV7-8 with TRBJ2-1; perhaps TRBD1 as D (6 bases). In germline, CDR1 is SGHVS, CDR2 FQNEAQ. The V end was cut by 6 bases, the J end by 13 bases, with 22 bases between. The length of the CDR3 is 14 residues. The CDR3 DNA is TGTGCCAGCAGACCTTCCACAGGGTCGATCGATCAGTTCTTC. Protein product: CASRPSTGSIDQFF. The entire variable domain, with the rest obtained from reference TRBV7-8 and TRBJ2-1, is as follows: GAGVSQSPRYKVAKRGQDVALRCDPISGHVSLFWYQQALGQGPEFLTYFQNEAQLDKSGLPSDRFFAERPEGSVSTLKIQRTQQEDSAVYLCASRPSTGSIDQFFGPGTRLTVL.

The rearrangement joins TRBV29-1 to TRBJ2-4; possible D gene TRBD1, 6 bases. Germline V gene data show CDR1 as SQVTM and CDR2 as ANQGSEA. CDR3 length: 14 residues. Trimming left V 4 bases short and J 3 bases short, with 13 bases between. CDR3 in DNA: TGCAGCGTTGCCACCGGGACAAGCAAAAACATTCAGTACTTC. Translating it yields CSVATGTSKNIQYF.

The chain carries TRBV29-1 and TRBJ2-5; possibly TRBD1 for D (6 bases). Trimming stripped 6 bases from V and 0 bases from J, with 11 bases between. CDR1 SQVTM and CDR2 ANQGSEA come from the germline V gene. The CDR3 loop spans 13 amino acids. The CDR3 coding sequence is TGCAGCGTCGCTGGACAGTACCAAGAGACCCAGTACTTC. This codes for CSVAGQYQETQYF.

The CDR3 sequence: CSARATGGTQYF. CDR3 nucleotide sequence: TGCAGTGCTAGGGCAACAGGGGGTACCCAGTACTTC. This chain joins TRBV20-1 and TRBJ2-5; 8 bases are a match to TRBD1. CDR3 length: 12 residues. Germline V gene sequence: CDR1 DFQATT, CDR2 SNEGSKA (reference sequence). Germline trimming cut 3 bases from V and 8 bases from J; bases unmatched to any gene: 5.

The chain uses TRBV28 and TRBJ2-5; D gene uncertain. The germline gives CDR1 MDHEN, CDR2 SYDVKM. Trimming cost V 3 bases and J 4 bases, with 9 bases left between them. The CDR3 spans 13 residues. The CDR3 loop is CASSFVQTETQYF. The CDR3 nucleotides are TGTGCCAGCAGTTTTGTACAGACAGAGACCCAGTACTTC.

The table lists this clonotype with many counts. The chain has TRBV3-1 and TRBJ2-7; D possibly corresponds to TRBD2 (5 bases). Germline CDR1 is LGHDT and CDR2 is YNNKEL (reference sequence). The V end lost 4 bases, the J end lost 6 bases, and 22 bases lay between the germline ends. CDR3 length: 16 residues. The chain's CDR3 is CASSPHFEGVSVEQYF. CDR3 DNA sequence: TGTGCCAGCAGCCCCCATTTTGAGGGAGTATCGGTCGAGCAGTACTTC.

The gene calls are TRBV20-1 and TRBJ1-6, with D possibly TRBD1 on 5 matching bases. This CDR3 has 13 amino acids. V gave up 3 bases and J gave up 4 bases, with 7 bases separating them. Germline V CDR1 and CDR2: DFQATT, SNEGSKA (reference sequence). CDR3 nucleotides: TGCAGTGCTAGCAGGGAGTATAATTCACCCCTCCACTTT. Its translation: CSASREYNSPLHF.

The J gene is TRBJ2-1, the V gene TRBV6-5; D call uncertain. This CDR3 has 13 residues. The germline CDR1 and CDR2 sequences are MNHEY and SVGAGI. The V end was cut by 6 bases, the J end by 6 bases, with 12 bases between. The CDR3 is CASSTQVTNEQFF. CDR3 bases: TGTGCCAGCAGCACCCAGGTAACCAATGAGCAGTTCTTC.

The CDR3 DNA reads as TGCAGTGCTAGAGATTTGAAGACAGGGGCGTCGGAGCAGTACTTC. It is translated as CSARDLKTGASEQYF. The chain uses TRBV20-1 and TRBJ2-5; 8 bases map to TRBD1. J gave up 11 bases and V 0 bases, and 14 bases lay outside the gene matches. This CDR3 region has 15 residues. Germline CDR1 reads DFQATT; CDR2 reads SNEGSKA (reference sequence).

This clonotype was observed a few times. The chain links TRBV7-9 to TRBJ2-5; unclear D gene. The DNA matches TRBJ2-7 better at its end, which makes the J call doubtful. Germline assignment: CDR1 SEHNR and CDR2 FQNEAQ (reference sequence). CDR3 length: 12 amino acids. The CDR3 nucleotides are TGTGCCAGCAGCCCATTATTACTCGAGCAGTACTTC. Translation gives CASSPLLLEQYF.

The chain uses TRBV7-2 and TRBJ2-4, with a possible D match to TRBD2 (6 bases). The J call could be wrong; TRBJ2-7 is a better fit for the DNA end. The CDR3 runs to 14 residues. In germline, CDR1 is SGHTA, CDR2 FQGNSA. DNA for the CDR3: TGTGCCAGCAGCCAAAGGTGGCAGACTAGCGAGCAGTACTTC. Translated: CASSQRWQTSEQYF.

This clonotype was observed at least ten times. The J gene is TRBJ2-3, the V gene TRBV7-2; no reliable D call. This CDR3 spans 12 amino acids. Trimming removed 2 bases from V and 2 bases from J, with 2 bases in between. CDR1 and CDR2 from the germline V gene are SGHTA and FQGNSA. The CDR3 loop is CASSLFTDTQYF. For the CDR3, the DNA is TGTGCCAGCAGCTTATTCACAGATACGCAGTATTTT.

DNA for the CDR3: TGTGCCAGCAGCGTAGTTTTGGGGGATACGCAGTATTTT. It is translated as CASSVVLGDTQYF. V is TRBV9 and J is TRBJ2-3; no firm D call. V was clipped by 0 bases and J by 6 bases, with 8 bases between them. Germline values: CDR1 SGDLS, CDR2 YYNGEE. The CDR3 has 13 amino acids.

Here the CDR3 DNA reads TGTGCCAGCAGCGCCGGGTCCATCGCGGGCTACTACGAGCAGTACTTC. It yields the protein CASSAGSIAGYYEQYF. The chain combines TRBV9 with TRBJ2-7; tentative D call: TRBD2 (5 bases). Trimming pared 3 bases from V and 3 bases from J, leaving 19 bases between. The CDR3 loop spans 16 amino acids. Per the germline V gene, CDR1 is SGDLS and CDR2 is YYNGEE.

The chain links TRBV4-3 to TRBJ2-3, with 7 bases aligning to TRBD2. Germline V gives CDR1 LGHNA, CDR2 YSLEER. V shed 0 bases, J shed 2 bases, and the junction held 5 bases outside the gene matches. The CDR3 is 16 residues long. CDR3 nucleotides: TGCGCCAGCAGCCAAGAAGCGGGGACGCCCACAGATACGCAGTATTTT. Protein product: CASSQEAGTPTDTQYF.

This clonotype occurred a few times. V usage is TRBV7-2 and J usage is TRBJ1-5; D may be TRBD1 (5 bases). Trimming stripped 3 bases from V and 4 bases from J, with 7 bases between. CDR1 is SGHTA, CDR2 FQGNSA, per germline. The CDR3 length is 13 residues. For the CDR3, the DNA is TGTGCCAGCAGCTTCTGGGGGAATCAGCCCCAGCATTTT. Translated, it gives CASSFWGNQPQHF.

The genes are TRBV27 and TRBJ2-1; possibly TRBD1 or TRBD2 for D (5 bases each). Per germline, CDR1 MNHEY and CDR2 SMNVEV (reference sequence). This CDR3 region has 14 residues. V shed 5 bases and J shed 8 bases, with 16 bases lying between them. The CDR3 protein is CASSPTGAGDEQFF. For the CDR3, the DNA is TGTGCCAGCAGTCCAACCGGGGCCGGGGATGAGCAGTTCTTC.

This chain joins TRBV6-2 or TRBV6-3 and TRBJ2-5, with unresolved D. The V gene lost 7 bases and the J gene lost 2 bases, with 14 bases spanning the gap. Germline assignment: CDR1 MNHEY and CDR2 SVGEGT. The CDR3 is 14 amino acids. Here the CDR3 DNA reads TGTGCCAGCAAGTTTAAGGCACTTCAAGAGACCCAGTACTTC. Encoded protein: CASKFKALQETQYF.

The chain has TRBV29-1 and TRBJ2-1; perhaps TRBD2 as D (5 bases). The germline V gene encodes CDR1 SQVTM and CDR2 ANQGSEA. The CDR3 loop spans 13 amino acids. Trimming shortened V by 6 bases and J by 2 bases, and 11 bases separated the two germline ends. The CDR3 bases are TGCAGCGTGATGGAGGTTCCCTACAATGAGCAGTTCTTC. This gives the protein CSVMEVPYNEQFF.

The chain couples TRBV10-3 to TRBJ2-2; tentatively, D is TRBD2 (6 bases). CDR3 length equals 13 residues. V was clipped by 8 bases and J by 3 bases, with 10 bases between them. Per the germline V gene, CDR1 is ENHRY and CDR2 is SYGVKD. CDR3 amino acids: CAIGSGDTGELFF. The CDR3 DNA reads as TGTGCCATCGGGTCGGGGGACACCGGGGAGCTGTTTTTT.

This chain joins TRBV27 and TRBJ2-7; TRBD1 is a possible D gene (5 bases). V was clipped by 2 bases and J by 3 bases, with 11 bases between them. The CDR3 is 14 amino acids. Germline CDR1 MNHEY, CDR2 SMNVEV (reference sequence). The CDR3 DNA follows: TGTGCCAGCAGTTTACAGGGTAGGGACTACGAGCAGTACTTC. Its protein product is CASSLQGRDYEQYF.

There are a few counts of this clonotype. The CDR3 coding sequence is TGCGCCAGCAGCCAAGTCGGGGAGTACAATGAGCAGTTCTTC. It codes for CASSQVGEYNEQFF. V usage is TRBV4-1 and J usage is TRBJ2-1; D perhaps matches TRBD2 (5 bases). V dropped 1 base and J dropped 4 bases, with 8 bases sitting between them. This CDR3 comprises 14 residues. From germline, CDR1 is MGHRA and CDR2 YSYEKL.

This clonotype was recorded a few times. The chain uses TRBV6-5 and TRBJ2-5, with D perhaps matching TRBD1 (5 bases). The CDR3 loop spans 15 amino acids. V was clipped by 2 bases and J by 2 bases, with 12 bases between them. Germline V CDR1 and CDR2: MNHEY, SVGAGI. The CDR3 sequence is CASSYGLGLQETQYF. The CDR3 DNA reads TGTGCCAGCAGTTACGGCTTGGGGCTTCAAGAGACCCAGTACTTC.

CDR3 amino acids: CSARVGGDYEQYF. The CDR3 nucleotides are TGCAGTGCTAGAGTCGGCGGGGACTACGAGCAGTACTTC. The rearrangement joins TRBV20-1 to TRBJ2-5; tentative D call: TRBD2 (6 bases). The last part of the DNA fits TRBJ2-7 better; the J call may be wrong. Per the germline V gene, CDR1 is DFQATT and CDR2 is SNEGSKA (reference sequence). The CDR3 covers 13 residues.

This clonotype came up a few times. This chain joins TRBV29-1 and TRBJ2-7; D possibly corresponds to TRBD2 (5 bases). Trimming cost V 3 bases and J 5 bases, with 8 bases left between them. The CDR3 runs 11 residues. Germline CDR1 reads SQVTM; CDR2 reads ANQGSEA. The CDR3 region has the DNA TGCAGCGTTGAGAGAGGGAACGAGCAGTACTTC. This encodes CSVERGNEQYF.

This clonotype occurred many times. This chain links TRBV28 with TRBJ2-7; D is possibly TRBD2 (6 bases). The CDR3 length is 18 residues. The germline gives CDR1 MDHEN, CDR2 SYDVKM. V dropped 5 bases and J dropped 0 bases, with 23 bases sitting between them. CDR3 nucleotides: TGTGCCAGCAGTATTCCTCCGGGGGTTTCCACTAGCTCCTACGAGCAGTACTTC. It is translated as CASSIPPGVSTSSYEQYF.

CDR3 DNA: TGTGCCACCAGGGTAGGTGAGCAGTTCTTC. This codes for CATRVGEQFF. The rearrangement joins TRBV6-1 to TRBJ2-1; TRBD1 might be the D (5 bases). Trimming cost V 10 bases and J 9 bases, with 10 bases left between them. CDR3 length: 10 residues. From germline, CDR1 is MNHNS and CDR2 SASEGT.

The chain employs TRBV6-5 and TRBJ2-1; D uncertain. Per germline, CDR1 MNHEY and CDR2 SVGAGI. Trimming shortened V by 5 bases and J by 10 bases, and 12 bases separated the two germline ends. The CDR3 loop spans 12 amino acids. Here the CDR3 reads CASSRHRSEQFF. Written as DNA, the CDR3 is TGTGCCAGCAGTCGCCACAGAAGCGAGCAGTTCTTC.